The present T cell receptor beta chain was sequenced within a study of CD8+ T cells in alopecia areata. The authors extracted RNA and reverse transcribed it into cDNA as the sequencing template. Assay used: immunoSEQ multiplex PCR; TCRdb lists only in-frame clones, some missing. This sample has about 150,000 clones, with roughly 44% found just once. The CDR3 is made up of 11 amino acids. Germline-derived CDR1 and CDR2 are SNHLY and FYNNEI. The germline V and J ends were trimmed by 4 bases and 5 bases, with 5 bases remaining between them. Sequenced sample: CD4+ T cells sorted from blood. The chain combines TRBV2 with TRBJ2-5; D call uncertain. The receptor was isolated from a human donor with alopecia areata. This chain's CDR3 is CASSGSETQYF. The CDR3 coding sequence is TGTGCCAGCAGTGGGTCCGAGACCCAGTACTTC.